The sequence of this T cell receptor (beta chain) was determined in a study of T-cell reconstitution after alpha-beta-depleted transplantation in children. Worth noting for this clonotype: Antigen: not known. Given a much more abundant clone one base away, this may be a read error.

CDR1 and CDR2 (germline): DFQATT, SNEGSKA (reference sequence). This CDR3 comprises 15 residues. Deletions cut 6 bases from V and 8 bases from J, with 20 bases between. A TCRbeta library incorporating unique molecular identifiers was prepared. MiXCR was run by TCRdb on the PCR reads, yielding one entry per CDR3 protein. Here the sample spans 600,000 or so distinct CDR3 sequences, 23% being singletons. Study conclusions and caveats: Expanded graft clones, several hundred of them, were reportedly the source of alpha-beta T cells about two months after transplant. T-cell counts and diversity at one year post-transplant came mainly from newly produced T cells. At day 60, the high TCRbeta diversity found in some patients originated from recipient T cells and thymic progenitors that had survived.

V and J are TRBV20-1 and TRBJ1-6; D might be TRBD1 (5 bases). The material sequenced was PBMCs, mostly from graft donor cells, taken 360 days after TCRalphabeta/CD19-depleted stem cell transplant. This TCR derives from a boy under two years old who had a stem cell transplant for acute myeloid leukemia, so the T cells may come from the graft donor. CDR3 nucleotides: TGCAGTGCCAAAGTTCAGACAGAAACAGATTCACCCCTCCACTTT. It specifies CSAKVQTETDSPLHF.